A single sample is the source of the 32 T cell receptor beta chains below, sequenced in a study of human T cells and chemical hapten exposure (dated by TCRdb to the early 2020s). Libraries were built with RACE. The run used a NextSeq 500. TCRdb reanalyzed the raw reads on its own, using fastp at Q25 for trimming and MiXCR for clone calling, and kept in-frame beta chains. Every CDR3 protein is listed once, alongside the most common genes and DNA of its rows. For this sample the table gives roughly 380,000 distinct CDR3 sequences, of which roughly 4.6% were detected only once. Just over 2.5% of the sample goes to the ten largest clones. In light of the paper, this sample's time point label describes: pre-sensitization, week 0. The sample's treatment or condition, from its label and the paper: therapeutic diphenylcyclopropenone sensitization with weekly scalp DPC. Material: whole blood, obtained in connection with sensitization to the hapten diphenylcyclopropenone (DPC). The receptors derive from a woman in her 50s with alopecia areata. Some clones in this sample may be carry-over from other donors' samples.

This clonotype was counted between two and nine times. The V gene is TRBV6-5, the J gene TRBJ1-1; D gene unclear. The CDR3 is made up of 16 amino acids. Trimming stripped 0 bases from V and 0 bases from J, with 11 bases between. Germline-derived CDR1 and CDR2 are MNHEY and SVGAGI. In DNA, the CDR3 is TGTGCCAGCAGTTACTCGACGGCGGTAATGAACACTGAAGCTTTCTTT. This encodes CASSYSTAVMNTEAFF.

Ten or more counts support this clonotype. The V and J genes are TRBV7-6 and TRBJ2-3; 7 bases line up with TRBD2. The germline gives CDR1 SGHVS, CDR2 FNYEAQ. V dropped 1 base and J dropped 2; count of bases not matched to a gene: 6. CDR3 length equals 16 residues. For the CDR3, the DNA is TGTGCCAGCAGCTTAGGAGCGGGGCTGGTCACAGATACGCAGTATTTT. This codes for CASSLGAGLVTDTQYF.

V is TRBV29-1 and J is TRBJ2-2; D gene uncertain. The germline gives CDR1 SQVTM, CDR2 ANQGSEA. With 4 bases removed from V and 3 bases from J, the gap between germline ends came to 15 bases. The CDR3 sequence is 15 residues long. CDR3 bases: TGCAGCGTTGCTCCAGGCGAGTCTTACACCGGGGAGCTGTTTTTT. Protein: CSVAPGESYTGELFF.

In its sample, this clonotype was seen many times. The chain combines TRBV9 with TRBJ2-1; 9 bases align to TRBD1. V lost 3 bases to trimming and J lost 8 bases; unmatched junction nucleotides: 6. Germline V gives CDR1 SGDLS, CDR2 YYNGEE. This CDR3 is built from 14 residues. The CDR3 loop reads CASSGRDRDHEQFF. CDR3 bases: TGTGCCAGCAGCGGCCGGGACAGGGACCATGAGCAGTTCTTC.

This clonotype was counted a few times. The chain is built from TRBV9 and TRBJ1-1; a possible D gene is TRBD1 (5 bases). From germline, CDR1 is SGDLS and CDR2 YYNGEE. The ends were cut back, 3 bases at V and 4 bases at J, with 10 bases in the middle. This CDR3 comprises 13 residues. DNA of the CDR3: TGTGCCAGCAGCGCGGACATAATCACTGAAGCTTTCTTT. Amino acids: CASSADIITEAFF.

This clonotype was counted at least ten times. The chain carries TRBV29-1 and TRBJ1-3; D not certain. The V end lost 2 bases, the J end lost 4 bases, and 9 bases lay between the germline ends. CDR1 SQVTM and CDR2 ANQGSEA come from the germline V gene. The CDR3 length is 13 residues. The DNA of the CDR3 is TGCAGCGTTGAAACCCGGAGGGGAAACACCATATATTTT. This translates into CSVETRRGNTIYF.

The chain is built from TRBV7-9 and TRBJ2-4, with 10 bases aligning to TRBD1. The CDR3 runs to 15 residues. Trimming cost V 5 bases and J 6 bases; bases outside gene matches: 7. CDR1 SEHNR and CDR2 FQNEAQ come from the germline V gene (reference sequence). In nucleotides, the CDR3 is TGTGCCAGCAGCGGGGACAGGGGAAATCTAAACATTCAGTACTTC. Protein sequence: CASSGDRGNLNIQYF.

This clonotype was observed many times. J is TRBJ2-1 and V is TRBV15; 7 bases agree with TRBD1. Trimming at V came to 7 bases and at J to 5 bases, leaving 8 bases not matched to a gene. Germline CDR1 and CDR2: LNHNV and YYDKDF (reference sequence). The CDR3 totals 14 residues. The CDR3 spells CATTSRDRNNEQFF. CDR3 nucleotide sequence: TGTGCCACCACAAGCCGGGACAGAAACAATGAGCAGTTCTTC.

The table lists this clonotype with many counts. V is TRBV25-1 and J is TRBJ2-3; tentatively, D is TRBD2 (5 bases). The CDR3 totals 15 residues. CDR1 and CDR2 (germline): MGHDK, SYGVNS. V was cut by 0 bases and J by 2 bases, with 9 bases left in between. CDR3 in amino acids: CASSEYEGNTDTQYF. In nucleotides, the CDR3 is TGTGCCAGCAGTGAATATGAGGGCAACACAGATACGCAGTATTTT.

This clonotype was counted at least ten times. The chain has TRBV12-3 or TRBV12-4 and TRBJ1-1; D remains unclear. V lost 1 base and J 4 bases, leaving 4 bases between the germline ends. This CDR3 is built from 12 residues. CDR3 nucleotides: TGTGCCAGCAGTTTAGGGCTCACTGAAGCTTTCTTT. The encoded protein is CASSLGLTEAFF.

The genes are TRBV29-1 and TRBJ2-3; the match to TRBD2 covers 7 bases. The CDR3 is made up of 15 amino acids. Looked up from germline, CDR1 is SQVTM and CDR2 is ANQGSEA. With V trimmed by 3 bases and J by 0 bases, 6 bases remained unmatched. CDR3: CSVEGRAGSTDTQYF. Here the CDR3 DNA reads TGCAGCGTTGAGGGGCGAGCGGGGAGCACAGATACGCAGTATTTT.

This clonotype was observed a handful of times. This chain uses TRBV24-1 with TRBJ2-7; weak D call: TRBD2 (5 bases). CDR1 and CDR2 (germline): KGHDR, SFDVKD. V was clipped by 2 bases and J by 6 bases, with 13 bases between them. The CDR3 has 14 residues. The CDR3 coding sequence is TGTGCCACCAGTGATTCTGGCGGGTGGGGCGAGCAGTACTTC. Translating gives CATSDSGGWGEQYF.

This clonotype came up many times. The CDR3 sequence: CASSPIGRVTYEQYF. The DNA for the CDR3 is TGTGCCAGCAGCCCTATCGGGCGGGTAACCTACGAGCAGTACTTC. The chain links TRBV6-5 to TRBJ2-7; a possible D gene is TRBD2 (5 bases). The germline V gene encodes CDR1 MNHEY and CDR2 SVGAGI. CDR3 length: 15 residues. V lost 6 bases and J 2 bases, leaving 17 bases between the germline ends.

This clonotype was observed at least ten times. The chain links TRBV29-1 to TRBJ2-5; D remains unclear. CDR1 is SQVTM, CDR2 ANQGSEA, per germline. V lost 6 bases, J lost 4 bases, and 12 bases lay in between. This CDR3 is built from 12 residues. The chain's CDR3 is CSVIGLIETQYF. The CDR3 region has the DNA TGCAGCGTGATCGGCCTCATAGAGACCCAGTACTTC.

In its sample, this clonotype was seen many times. Mismatch with germline at one junction end may stem from a read error. Here the CDR3 reads CASSLSTGVQYTEAFF. The CDR3 nucleotides are TGTGCCAGCAGTCTATCGACAGGGGTTCAGTACACTGAAGCTTTCTTT. This rearrangement joins TRBV27 to TRBJ1-1; 8 nucleotides match TRBD1. This CDR3 has 16 amino acids. Germline CDR1 and CDR2: MNHEY and SMNVEV (reference sequence).

This clonotype appeared once. Given a much more abundant clone one base away, this may be a read error. The gene calls are TRBV7-2 and TRBJ2-2; 9 bases fit TRBD2. This CDR3 contains 15 residues. V lost 3 bases, J lost 3 bases, and 2 bases stayed unmatched. The germline V gene has CDR1 SGHTA and CDR2 FQGNSA. As DNA, the CDR3 is TGTGCCAGCAGCTTTCGCGGGAGGGACACCGGGGAGCTGTTTTTT. Encoded protein: CASSFRGRDTGELFF. Drawing the rest from reference TRBV7-2 and TRBJ2-2, the complete variable domain is GAGVSQSPSNKVTEKGKDVELRCDPISGHTALYWYRQSLGQGLEFLIYFQGNSAPDKSGLPSDRFSAERTGGSVSTLTIQRTQQEDSAVYLCASSFRGRDTGELFFGEGSRLTVL.

At least ten counts were recorded for this clonotype. The gene calls are TRBV18 and TRBJ2-1, with a possible D match to TRBD2 (5 bases). The ends were cut back, 6 bases at V and 0 bases at J, with 18 bases in the middle. The CDR3 length is 17 residues. CDR1 is KGHSH and CDR2 is LQKENI in the germline V gene. The DNA of the CDR3 is TGTGCCAGCTCCCCCCGGACCGGGGAGAGCTCCTACAATGAGCAGTTCTTC. Protein sequence: CASSPRTGESSYNEQFF.

V usage is TRBV7-9 and J usage is TRBJ2-5; D not resolved. V was clipped by 1 base and J by 5 bases, with 11 bases between them. The CDR3 covers 14 residues. In germline, CDR1 is SEHNR, CDR2 FQNEAQ (reference sequence). As DNA, the CDR3 is TGTGCCAGCAGCTTAGAAGGCCCTACTGAGACCCAGTACTTC. Translated: CASSLEGPTETQYF.

This clonotype was counted many times. The chain has TRBV7-9 and TRBJ2-3; 8 bases match TRBD2. Germline CDR1 is SEHNR and CDR2 is FQNEAQ (reference sequence). The CDR3 has 17 residues. V gave up 0 bases and J gave up 6 bases; unmatched junction bases: 11. Here the CDR3 reads CASSLAPGRGGEDTQYF. The CDR3 nucleotides read TGTGCCAGCAGCTTAGCCCCCGGGAGGGGGGGAGAGGATACGCAGTATTTT. Using reference TRBV7-9 and TRBJ2-3 for the parts outside the CDR3, the full variable domain is DTGVSQNPRHKITKRGQNVTFRCDPISEHNRLYWYRQTLGQGPEFLTYFQNEAQLEKSRLLSDRFSAERPKGSFSTLEIQRTEQGDSAMYLCASSLAPGRGGEDTQYFGPGTRLTVL.

This clonotype was counted at least ten times. The V call is TRBV28, the J call TRBJ2-7; D possibly uses TRBD1 or TRBD2 (5 bases each). The CDR3 consists of 15 residues. Trimming removed 1 base at V and 6 bases at J, with 16 bases between. In germline, CDR1 is MDHEN, CDR2 SYDVKM. CDR3 in amino acids: CASSLFSQGPSEQYF. Written as DNA, the CDR3 is TGTGCCAGCAGTTTATTCTCGCAGGGACCCTCCGAGCAGTACTTC.

The rearrangement uses TRBV19 and TRBJ1-5; tentatively, D is TRBD1 (5 bases). The CDR3 contains 16 residues. V was shortened by 5 bases and J by 7 bases, with 21 bases between the two germline ends. The V gene's germline CDR1 is LNHDA and CDR2 SQIVND (reference sequence). The CDR3 DNA sequence: TGTGCCAGTAGTTCAGAGGGGAGCAGGGTAAGCCAGCCCCAGCATTTT. Translated: CASSSEGSRVSQPQHF.

This clonotype showed up many times. CDR3 nucleotide sequence: TGCAGTGCTACTGCAATCGACAGGGGGCGACGTTATACGCAGTATTTT. This gives the protein CSATAIDRGRRYTQYF. This chain links TRBV20-1 with TRBJ2-3; 10 nucleotides agree with TRBD1. J gave up 7 bases and V 4 bases, and 14 bases lay outside the gene matches. From germline, CDR1 is DFQATT and CDR2 SNEGSKA (reference sequence). This CDR3 has 16 amino acids.

Many counts were recorded for this clonotype. CDR3 sequence (DNA): TGTGCCAGCAGCCAAGCCAGCATCGAGGGGCAGTTCTTC. This sequence encodes CASSQASIEGQFF. This sequence joins TRBV3-1 and TRBJ2-1; D perhaps matches TRBD2 (5 bases). Germline V gives CDR1 LGHDT, CDR2 YNNKEL (reference sequence). The CDR3 covers 13 residues. Between the trimmed V and J ends, which lost 1 base and 12 bases, there was a span of 13 bases.

The chain employs TRBV4-1 and TRBJ1-4; D is possibly TRBD1 (6 bases). V was cut by 0 bases and J by 6 bases, with 11 bases left in between. The length of the CDR3 is 15 residues. Germline values: CDR1 MGHRA, CDR2 YSYEKL. The CDR3 loop is CASSQDQAGDEKLFF. The CDR3 bases are TGCGCCAGCAGCCAAGACCAGGCAGGGGATGAAAAACTGTTTTTT.

The chain employs TRBV5-1 and TRBJ1-1; no reliable D call. The CDR3 has 13 amino acids. From germline, CDR1 is SGHRS and CDR2 YFSETQ. The V end lost 4 bases, the J end lost 2 bases, and 9 bases lay between the germline ends. The CDR3 protein is CASSRVPNTEAFF. The CDR3 DNA reads as TGCGCCAGCAGCCGAGTTCCTAACACTGAAGCTTTCTTT.

This clonotype was observed at least ten times. This rearrangement joins TRBV6-5 to TRBJ2-7; D is ambiguous. Trimming shortened V by 1 base and J by 4 bases, and 17 bases separated the two germline ends. CDR3 length equals 16 residues. Germline V gene data show CDR1 as MNHEY and CDR2 as SVGAGI. The CDR3 DNA sequence: TGTGCCAGCAGTTACTACATCTTAGACCCTGGTTACGAGCAGTACTTC. Its protein product is CASSYYILDPGYEQYF.

There are a few counts of this clonotype. The V and J genes are TRBV5-1 and TRBJ2-7, with 7 bases matching TRBD1. Germline CDR1 is SGHRS and CDR2 is YFSETQ. This CDR3 region has 15 residues. Trimming at V came to 3 bases and at J to 7 bases, leaving 13 bases not matched to a gene. For the CDR3, the DNA is TGCGCCAGCAGCTCCAGGGGGAGTGGGCTACGGGAGCAGTACTTC. Translation: CASSSRGSGLREQYF.

This clonotype was seen a few times. V usage is TRBV10-1 and J usage is TRBJ2-1; D not resolved. Germline CDR1 reads WNHNN; CDR2 reads SYGVQD (reference sequence). CDR3 length equals 14 residues. With 3 bases removed from V and 0 bases from J, the gap between germline ends came to 6 bases. CDR3 DNA sequence: TGCGCCAGCAGTGATGGAAACTCCTACAATGAGCAGTTCTTC. Translated, it gives CASSDGNSYNEQFF.

The DNA of the CDR3 is TGCGCCAGCAGCCAACAGGTGATCCCGCGCACAGATACGCAGTATTTT. Protein: CASSQQVIPRTDTQYF. This rearrangement joins TRBV4-1 to TRBJ2-3; no firm D call. This CDR3 contains 16 residues. Trimming removed 2 bases at V and 1 base at J, with 13 bases between. Germline V gives CDR1 MGHRA, CDR2 YSYEKL.

CDR3: CASSFGPDRPTYEQYF. In nucleotides, the CDR3 is TGTGCCAGCAGTTTTGGACCCGACAGACCCACTTACGAGCAGTACTTC. The V call is TRBV27, the J call TRBJ2-7, with D perhaps matching TRBD1 (5 bases). The germline CDR1 and CDR2 sequences are MNHEY and SMNVEV (reference sequence). Trimming pared 3 bases from V and 4 bases from J, leaving 19 bases between. The CDR3 sequence is 16 residues long.

Concerning this clonotype itself: Relative to the germline gene, one junction end is altered; a read error may explain this. The chain has TRBV7-9 and TRBJ1-2; D not resolved. The V gene's germline CDR1 is SEHNR and CDR2 FQNEAQ (reference sequence). This CDR3 is built from 12 residues. This CDR3 reads CVSSLASYGYTF. The CDR3 coding sequence is TGTGTCAGCAGCTTAGCGAGTTATGGCTACACCTTC. Together with reference TRBV7-9 and TRBJ1-2, the CDR3 gives the full variable domain: DTGVSQNPRHKITKRGQNVTFRCDPISEHNRLYWYRQTLGQGPEFLTYFQNEAQLEKSRLLSDRFSAERPKGSFSTLEIQRTEQGDSAMYLCVSSLASYGYTFGSGTRLTVV.

This clonotype was seen at least ten times. V is TRBV6-5 and J is TRBJ2-7; 7 bases line up with TRBD2. CDR1 and CDR2 from the germline V gene are MNHEY and SVGAGI. The V gene end was trimmed by 9 bases and the J gene end by 1 base; junction bases not matched to a gene: 6. The CDR3 runs 13 residues. The CDR3 region has the DNA TGTGCCAGGGCACCGGGACTATCCTACGAGCAGTACTTC. It translates to CARAPGLSYEQYF.